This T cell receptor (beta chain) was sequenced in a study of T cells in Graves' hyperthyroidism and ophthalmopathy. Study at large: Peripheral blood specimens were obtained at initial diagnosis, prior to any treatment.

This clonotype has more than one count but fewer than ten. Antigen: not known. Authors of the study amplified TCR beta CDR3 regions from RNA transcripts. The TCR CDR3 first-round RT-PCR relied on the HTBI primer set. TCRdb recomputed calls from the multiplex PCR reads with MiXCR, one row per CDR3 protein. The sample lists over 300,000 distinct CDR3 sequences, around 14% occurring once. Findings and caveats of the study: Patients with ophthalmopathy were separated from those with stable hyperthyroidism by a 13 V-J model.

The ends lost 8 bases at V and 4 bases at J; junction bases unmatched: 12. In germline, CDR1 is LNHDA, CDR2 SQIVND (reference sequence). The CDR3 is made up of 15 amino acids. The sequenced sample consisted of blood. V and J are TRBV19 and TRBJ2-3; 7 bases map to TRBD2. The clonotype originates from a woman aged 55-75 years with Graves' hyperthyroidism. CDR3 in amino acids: CASRPGGSRADTQYF. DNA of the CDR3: TGTGCCAGTCGCCCTGGCGGGAGTCGGGCAGATACGCAGTATTTT.